This TCR beta chain was sequenced for a study of vaccination and CD4 T cells after COVID-19. This clonotype was observed a few times. Its antigen is not identified. The Oncomine TCR Beta short-read assay was applied to DNA of cultured CD4+ T cells. Genomic DNA was isolated from cultured CD4+ T cells. MiXCR was run by TCRdb on the PCR reads, yielding one entry per CDR3 protein. The sample carries about 21,000 distinct CDR3 sequences, approximately 60% recorded once. V trimming: 7 bases; J trimming: 0 bases; junction bases outside the gene matches: 7. CDR3 length equals 15 residues. Germline loops: CDR1 MNHNS, CDR2 SASEGT. Described treatment: approximately 10-day PBMC culture with coronavirus spike peptide pools or control peptides (ViraFEST assay). ViraFEST used peptide pools to expand antigen-specific T cells, then sequenced TCRs.

The clonotype comes from a human donor who had recovered from COVID-19. V and J are TRBV6-1 and TRBJ2-5; 8 bases agree with TRBD2. The specimen was CD4+ T cells from blood, cultured in vitro. CDR3 in amino acids: CASTSLADYQETQYF. In nucleotides, the CDR3 is TGTGCCAGCACCTCACTAGCGGATTACCAAGAGACCCAGTACTTC.